The present entry profiles one TCR beta chain with its context. Unique molecular identifiers were added to individual cDNA molecules. One entry per CDR3 protein, called by TCRdb with MiXCR from the 5' RACE reads. The sample lists nearly 50,000 distinct CDR3 sequences, around 6.5% seen once, with roughly 6.9% in the top ten. These data originate in a study of early T cells in non-severe SARS-CoV-2 infection. For the study at large: Chains stayed unpaired after sequencing of bulk RNA from unsorted whole blood.

The germline gives CDR1 MNHNS, CDR2 SASEGT. The CDR3 is made up of 17 amino acids. J lost 9 bases, V lost 6 bases, and 21 bases had no gene match. Sequences were derived from whole blood, sampled at baseline. The receptor was derived from an adult who was a healthcare worker with PCR-confirmed SARS-CoV-2 infection or an uninfected control (not recorded which). The V gene is TRBV6-1, the J gene TRBJ1-1; the match to TRBD1 covers 8 bases. The CDR3 region is CASRAGIGTGDPPKAFF. The DNA for the CDR3 is TGTGCCAGCAGGGCAGGGATAGGGACAGGCGACCCCCCGAAAGCTTTCTTT.